The text below deals with one T cell receptor (beta chain). Its antigen is not known. These data are taken from a study of cytomegalovirus exposure and HLA in healthy donors. Amplification used 60 Vbeta primers and 13 Jbeta primers. Method: immunoSEQ multiplex PCR; TCRdb's copy keeps in-frame clones and lacks some. The repertoire consists of 100,000 to 150,000 clones, with 70% to 85% occurring once and the leading ten covering less than 3.5%. Per the germline V gene, CDR1 is LNHNV and CDR2 is YYDKDF (reference sequence). The CDR3 contains 19 residues. Trimming shortened V by 0 bases and J by 0 bases, and 18 bases separated the two germline ends. The study, taken as a whole, reports: An ancestry cluster, one associated with Asian ancestry, reportedly showed fewer N-insertions than the 666-donor mean in a later analysis.

This clonotype originated in a man aged 45-60 years in good health and CMV-seronegative. The sample taken for sequencing was PBMCs. The V call is TRBV15, the J call TRBJ2-4; D is perhaps TRBD1 (5 bases). The chain's CDR3 is CATSREYGLGLVAKNIQYF. The CDR3 DNA reads TGTGCCACCAGCAGAGAGTATGGCCTGGGGCTCGTAGCCAAAAACATTCAGTACTTC.